The present TCR beta chain was sequenced within a study of shared clonotypes between healthy human individuals. About the study: CD4 naive cells filled three plates per donor, CD4 memory three, CD8 naive two and CD8 memory one.

Produced via immunoSEQ multiplex PCR; TCRdb's table is partial and in-frame only. Found here are some 2,500,000 clones, approximately 90% of them singletons; the top ten hold approximately 0.4%. Study findings and constraints: Naive CD4 clonotypes overlapped across several donors at roughly 5%.

With respect to this clone: Its antigen is as yet unknown.

The CDR3 extends over 15 amino acids. Trimming removed 5 bases from V and 3 bases from J, with 17 bases in between. The germline gives CDR1 MDHEN, CDR2 SYDVKM. V gene TRBV28 combines with J gene TRBJ2-7; D is unresolved. Sequencing input: naive CD4+ T cells from PBMCs. As for subset: CD45RA+ positively selected. This TCR derives from a man between 18 and 35 years old in good health. Some clones in this sample may be carry-over from other donors' samples. Here the CDR3 DNA reads TGTGCCAGCAGTCCCCCCCCACCAAGCCTCTACGAGCAGTACTTC. Translating gives CASSPPPPSLYEQYF.